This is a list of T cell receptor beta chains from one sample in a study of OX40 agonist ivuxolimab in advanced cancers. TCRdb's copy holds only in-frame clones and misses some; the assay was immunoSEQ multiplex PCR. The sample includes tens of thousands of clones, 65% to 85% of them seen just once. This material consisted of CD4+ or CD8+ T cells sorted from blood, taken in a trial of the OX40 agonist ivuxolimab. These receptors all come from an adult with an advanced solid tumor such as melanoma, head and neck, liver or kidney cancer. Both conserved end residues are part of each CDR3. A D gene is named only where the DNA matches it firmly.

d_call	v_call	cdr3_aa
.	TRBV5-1	CASSVATQETQYF
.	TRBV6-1	CASSEGQNNYGYTF
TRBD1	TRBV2	CASRRQGAGETQYF
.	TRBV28	CASSFPGALGYTF
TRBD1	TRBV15	CATSRPGQGYEQYF
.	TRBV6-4	CASSDQPNYGYTF
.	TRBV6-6	CASSRAPELFF
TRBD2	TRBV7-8	CASSLISGGPATGELFF
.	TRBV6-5	CASSYRGVGPNTEAFF
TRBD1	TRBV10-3	CAISEGADQPQHF
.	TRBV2	CASTGPSPDTQYF
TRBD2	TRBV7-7	CASSPAAGAYNEQFF
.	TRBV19	CASKFPNTGELFF
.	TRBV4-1	CASSQDSSGGDYEQYF
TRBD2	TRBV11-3	CASTFSGGASGELFF